This T cell receptor beta chain was recovered during a study of response to subunit inactivated influenza vaccine. Findings and caveats of the study: Authors suggested seasonal influenza vaccinations each recruit few new T cells.

Each CDR3 protein gets one entry after TCRdb re-called the RT-PCR reads with MiXCR. Of about 190,000 distinct CDR3 sequences detected, approximately 15% appear once; the ten largest clones hold 26%. V lost 2 bases, J lost 0 bases, and 1 base stayed unmatched. CDR1 is SGHVS, CDR2 FNYEAQ, per germline. The CDR3 is 16 residues long. In this sample, this clonotype turned up a few times. Antigen specificity is unknown. This specimen consisted of CD8+ T cells sorted from PBMCs, obtained roughly 5 days after vaccination. This receptor was obtained from a middle-aged man who received an inactivated influenza vaccine. J is TRBJ2-1 and V is TRBV7-6; 10 bases align to TRBD2. This CDR3 reads CASSLSSGSSYNEQFF. The CDR3 bases are TGTGCCAGCAGCTTATCTAGCGGGAGCTCCTACAATGAGCAGTTCTTC.